This TCR beta chain was sequenced during a study of blood T cell repertoires in COVID-19. Study-wide background: Sites across the United States, Italy and Spain contributed samples from acute and convalescent COVID-19. Sample material is recorded as cDNA or gDNA derived from T cells, B-cell-depleted T cells, or PBMCs.

With 6 bases removed from V and 5 bases from J, the gap between germline ends came to 10 bases. The CDR3 is 11 amino acids. The germline V gene has CDR1 DFQATT and CDR2 SNEGSKA (reference sequence). Source study methods: Quantification of nucleated cells was approximated via reference gene primer amplification. Only in-frame clones appear in the TCRdb table, and some are missing; sequencing was by immunoSEQ multiplex PCR. The V and J calls and clone size were taken over from that table, and D and trimming were inferred from the DNA. The sample comprises 120,000 or so clones, about 86% of which are singletons, and more than 5% rests with the top ten.

J is TRBJ2-5 and V is TRBV20-1, with no clear D. The sequencing input was peripheral blood. This sequence was found in an elderly man with active or convalescent COVID-19. This CDR3 reads CSARLGETQYF. Written as DNA, the CDR3 is TGCAGTGCCCGCCTAGGCGAGACCCAGTACTTC.